A selection of T cell receptor beta chains follows, all from one sample in a study of shared clonotypes between healthy human individuals. The data were produced by immunoSEQ multiplex PCR, yet TCRdb's version contains in-frame clones alone and is incomplete. Here the sample spans roughly 530,000 clones, 95% to 97% being singletons. Material: naive CD4+ T cells sorted from blood. Receptors originate from a woman in her 30s in good health. Each CDR3 is given with its conserved first and last residue.

j_call v_call cdr3_length cdr3_aa
TRBJ1-2 TRBV28 13 CASINNRIGGYTF
TRBJ2-5 TRBV9 17 CASSVATGTPGQETQYF
NA TRBV5-1 14 CASSDVAGGTEQYF
TRBJ1-5 TRBV6-7 15 CASSYSPGAAGPQHF
TRBJ2-3 TRBV6-5 15 CASSPTSGSTDTQYF
TRBJ2-7 TRBV2 17 CASKPGTSGYFSYEQYF
TRBJ2-1 TRBV5-1 12 CASSLIVNEQFF
TRBJ2-1 TRBV7-2 11 CASSLFAEQFF
TRBJ1-1 TRBV4-2 13 CASSPGQGTEAFF
TRBJ2-1 TRBV28 14 CASSLPQAFNEQFF
TRBJ2-7 TRBV19 15 CASSPTTGGGYEQYF
TRBJ2-2 TRBV7-3 15 CASSALGLETGELFF
TRBJ1-2 TRBV6-5 15 CASSTRQGRDYGYTF
TRBJ2-7 TRBV5-1 14 CASRTSGRNDEQYF
TRBJ2-7 TRBV29-1 12 CSVLASSHEQYF
TRBJ1-1 TRBV20-1 11 CSARDNTEAFF
TRBJ1-4 TRBV27 13 CASSTRTHEKLFF
TRBJ1-6 TRBV6-6 14 CASSYRTDNSPLHF
TRBJ1-2 TRBV30 18 CAWSGGDETGLLSYGYTF
TRBJ2-5 TRBV28 14 CASSNAPTRETQYF
TRBJ2-6 TRBV5-1 18 CASSLRDRGGSGANVLTF
TRBJ2-1 TRBV7-2 13 CASRYRREYEQFF
TRBJ2-7 TRBV7-9 18 CASSPTSTGVVFWVEQYF
TRBJ2-2 TRBV11-2 18 CASSLIARTSGRGGELFF
TRBJ1-5 TRBV11-2 11 CASSSLQPQHF
TRBJ2-7 TRBV5-1 12 CASSGGGYEQYF
TRBJ2-6 TRBV11-2 19 CASSLGTRAANSGANVLTF
TRBJ1-4 TRBV25-1 15 CASRGLVATNEKLFF
TRBJ2-7 TRBV19 13 CASSGSPYNEQYF
TRBJ2-2 TRBV18 14 CASSPDQGTGELFF
TRBJ2-7 TRBV27 11 CASGTGSEQYF
TRBJ2-1 TRBV2 12 CASSGLADEQFF
TRBJ1-4 TRBV2 15 CASSGEGTGMKGLFF
TRBJ2-7 TRBV6-4 15 CASSVGSGGSHEQYF
TRBJ1-5 TRBV5-6 17 CASSRQGRSHFNQPQHF
TRBJ2-7 TRBV27 17 CASSLASGRPLSYEQYF
TRBJ1-4 TRBV18 15 CASSHSGVANEKLFF
TRBJ1-5 TRBV18 15 CASSQLGQLNQPQHF
TRBJ1-2 TRBV4-1 14 CASSHTQASYGYTF
TRBJ1-1 TRBV7-2 16 CASSLVGHRMNTEAFF
TRBJ1-1 TRBV28 16 CASRPRGQGAGTEAFF
TRBJ1-2 TRBV19 13 CASKGTGNYGYTF
TRBJ2-7 TRBV11-2 14 CASSGGLGGYEQYF
TRBJ2-7 TRBV14 14 CASSPSLSSYEQYF
TRBJ1-2 TRBV27 13 CASSPQVPYGYTF
TRBJ1-1 TRBV23-1 14 CASGNTGDYTEAFF
TRBJ1-2 TRBV28 13 CASSLQTDYGYTF
TRBJ2-7 TRBV5-1 15 CASSLVSGSSYEQYF
TRBJ2-7 TRBV4-1 14 CASRATGGTYEQYF
TRBJ2-7 TRBV30 11 CAWSVQYEQYF
TRBJ2-1 TRBV10-3 14 CAIRVDRGRDEQFF
TRBJ1-4 TRBV19 14 CASSFGATNEKLFF
TRBJ1-1 TRBV28 13 CASSLLARAKAFF
TRBJ1-5 TRBV5-1 14 CASSLASGVQPQHF